Listed here is a single T cell receptor (beta chain). Its target is unknown. Assay: immunoSEQ multiplex PCR; the TCRdb copy retains only in-frame clones and omits some. This repertoire shows some 68,000 clones, roughly 95% found once; its top ten account for under 2.5%. This entry is derived from a study of cytomegalovirus exposure and HLA in healthy donors. The study's findings and limits: A later analysis found first-cohort TCR clusters tended to co-occur in the 120 validation repertoires. Despite most TCR sequences being rare, some public TCRs occurred in many donors. Cytomegalovirus status was reportedly diagnosed by the classifier with high sensitivity and specificity. The study designated 150 to 200 TCR beta chains cytomegalovirus-associated.

Germline V gene lookup returns CDR1 SGHNT and CDR2 YYREEE (reference sequence). V shed 0 bases and J 7 bases; nucleotides not matched to a gene: 2. CDR3 length equals 14 residues. The TCR was taken from a man between 18 and 29 years old in good health and CMV-seronegative. Sequencing input: PBMCs. The rearrangement joins TRBV5-4 to TRBJ2-1; 9 bases agree with TRBD2. The CDR3 protein is CASSLGGRGNEQFF. The CDR3 DNA sequence: TGTGCCAGCAGCTTGGGCGGGAGGGGGAATGAGCAGTTCTTC.